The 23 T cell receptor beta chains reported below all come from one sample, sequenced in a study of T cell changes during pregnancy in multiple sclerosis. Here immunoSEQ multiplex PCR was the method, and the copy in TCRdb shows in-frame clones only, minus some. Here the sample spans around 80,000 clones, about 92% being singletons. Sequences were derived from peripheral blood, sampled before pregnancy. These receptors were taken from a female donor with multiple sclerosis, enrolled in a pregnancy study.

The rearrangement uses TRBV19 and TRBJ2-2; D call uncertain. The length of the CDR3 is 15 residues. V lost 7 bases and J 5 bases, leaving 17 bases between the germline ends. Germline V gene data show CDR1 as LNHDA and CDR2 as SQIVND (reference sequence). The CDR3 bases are TGTGCCAGTACCCCATTTTCTGGGCTAACCGGGGAGCTGTTTTTT. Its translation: CASTPFSGLTGELFF. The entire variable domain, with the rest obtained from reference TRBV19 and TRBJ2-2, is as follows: DGGITQSPKYLFRKEGQNVTLSCEQNLNHDAMYWYRQDPGQGLRLIYYSQIVNDFQKGDIAEGYSVSREKKESFPLTVTSAQKNPTAFYLCASTPFSGLTGELFFGEGSRLTVL.

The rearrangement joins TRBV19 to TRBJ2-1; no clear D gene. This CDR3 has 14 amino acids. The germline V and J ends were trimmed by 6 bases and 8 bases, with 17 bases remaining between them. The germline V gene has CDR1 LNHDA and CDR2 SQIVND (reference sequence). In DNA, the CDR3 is TGTGCCAGTAGGGATCGGATGGAGTATGATGAGCAGTTCTTC. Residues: CASRDRMEYDEQFF. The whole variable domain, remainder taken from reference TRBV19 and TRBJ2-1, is DGGITQSPKYLFRKEGQNVTLSCEQNLNHDAMYWYRQDPGQGLRLIYYSQIVNDFQKGDIAEGYSVSREKKESFPLTVTSAQKNPTAFYLCASRDRMEYDEQFFGPGTRLTVL.

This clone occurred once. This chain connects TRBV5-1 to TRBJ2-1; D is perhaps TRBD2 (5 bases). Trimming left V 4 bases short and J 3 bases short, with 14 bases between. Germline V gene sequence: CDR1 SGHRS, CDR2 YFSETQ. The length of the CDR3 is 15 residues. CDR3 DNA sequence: TGCGCCAGCAGCCTAGCCGGGCAGTTCTACAATGAGCAGTTCTTC. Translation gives CASSLAGQFYNEQFF. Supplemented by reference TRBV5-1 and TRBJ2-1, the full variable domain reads KAGVTQTPRYLIKTRGQQVTLSCSPISGHRSVSWYQQTPGQGLQFLFEYFSETQRNKGNFPGRFSGRQFSNSRSEMNVSTLELGDSALYLCASSLAGQFYNEQFFGPGTRLTVL.

CDR3 in amino acids: CASSWTSNTEAFF. CDR3 sequence (DNA): TGTGCCAGCAGCTGGACATCGAACACTGAAGCTTTCTTT. V and J are TRBV6-6 and TRBJ1-1; possibly TRBD1 for D (5 bases). Trimming shortened V by 6 bases and J by 1 base, and 9 bases separated the two germline ends. This CDR3 contains 13 residues. Germline assignment: CDR1 MNHNY and CDR2 SVGAGI (reference sequence).

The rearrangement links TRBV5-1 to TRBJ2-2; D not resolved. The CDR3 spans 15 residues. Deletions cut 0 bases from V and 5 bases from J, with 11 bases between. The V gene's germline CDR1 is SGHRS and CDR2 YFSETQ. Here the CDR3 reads CASSLDTSPTGELFF. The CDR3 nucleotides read TGCGCCAGCAGCTTGGACACCTCCCCAACCGGGGAGCTGTTTTTT.

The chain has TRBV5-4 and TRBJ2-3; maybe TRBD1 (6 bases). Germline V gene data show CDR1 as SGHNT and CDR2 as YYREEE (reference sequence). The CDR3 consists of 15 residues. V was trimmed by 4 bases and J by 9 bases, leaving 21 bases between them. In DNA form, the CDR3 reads TGTGCCAGCAGCCGCGTGGGACAAGAAATCATGACGCAGTATTTT. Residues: CASSRVGQEIMTQYF.

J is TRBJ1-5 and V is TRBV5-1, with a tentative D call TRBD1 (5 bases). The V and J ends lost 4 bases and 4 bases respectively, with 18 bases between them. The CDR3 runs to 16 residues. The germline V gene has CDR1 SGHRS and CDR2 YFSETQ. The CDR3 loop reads CASSGVGQGKNQPQHF. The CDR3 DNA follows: TGCGCCAGCAGCGGGGTCGGGCAGGGAAAAAATCAGCCCCAGCATTTT.

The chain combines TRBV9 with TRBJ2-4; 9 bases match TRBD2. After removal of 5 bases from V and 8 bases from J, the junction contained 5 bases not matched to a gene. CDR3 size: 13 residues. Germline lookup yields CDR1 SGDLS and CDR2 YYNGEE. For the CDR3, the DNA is TGTGCCAGCAGTGGCCTAGCGGGACACATTCAGTACTTC. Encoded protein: CASSGLAGHIQYF.

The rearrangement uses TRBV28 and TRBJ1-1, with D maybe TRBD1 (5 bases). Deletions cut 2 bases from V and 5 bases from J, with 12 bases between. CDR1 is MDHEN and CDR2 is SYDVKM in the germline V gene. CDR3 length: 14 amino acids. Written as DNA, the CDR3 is TGTGCCAGCAGTTTAGCGGGACCAGAGACTGAAGCTTTCTTT. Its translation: CASSLAGPETEAFF.

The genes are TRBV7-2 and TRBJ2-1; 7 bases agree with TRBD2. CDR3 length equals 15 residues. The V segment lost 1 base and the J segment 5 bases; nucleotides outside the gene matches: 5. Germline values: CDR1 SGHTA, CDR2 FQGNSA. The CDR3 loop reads CASSLGPGRDNEQFF. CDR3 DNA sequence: TGTGCCAGCAGCTTAGGACCGGGGAGGGACAATGAGCAGTTCTTC.

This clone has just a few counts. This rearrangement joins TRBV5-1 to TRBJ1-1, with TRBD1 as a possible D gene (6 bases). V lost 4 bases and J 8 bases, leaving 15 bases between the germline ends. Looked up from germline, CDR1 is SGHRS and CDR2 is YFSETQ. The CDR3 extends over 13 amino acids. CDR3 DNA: TGCGCCAGCAGCCCCTGGATGGGGGCCGAAGCTTTCTTT. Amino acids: CASSPWMGAEAFF. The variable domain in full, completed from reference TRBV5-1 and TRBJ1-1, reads KAGVTQTPRYLIKTRGQQVTLSCSPISGHRSVSWYQQTPGQGLQFLFEYFSETQRNKGNFPGRFSGRQFSNSRSEMNVSTLELGDSALYLCASSPWMGAEAFFGQGTRLTVV.

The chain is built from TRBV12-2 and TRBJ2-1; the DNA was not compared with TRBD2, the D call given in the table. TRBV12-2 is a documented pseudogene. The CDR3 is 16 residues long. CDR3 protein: CASRSLSGSNANEQFF. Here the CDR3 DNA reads TGTGCAAGTCGCTCCCTTAGCGGGAGTAATGCCAATGAGCAGTTCTTC.

The CDR3 nucleotides are TGTGCCAGTCGTTTGAGCTCTGGAAACACCATATATTTT. Its translation: CASRLSSGNTIYF. The V and J genes are TRBV6-5 and TRBJ1-3; no clear D. CDR1 is MNHEY and CDR2 is SVGAGI in the germline V gene. V was shortened by 9 bases and J by 0 bases, with 9 bases between the two germline ends. This CDR3 is built from 13 residues.

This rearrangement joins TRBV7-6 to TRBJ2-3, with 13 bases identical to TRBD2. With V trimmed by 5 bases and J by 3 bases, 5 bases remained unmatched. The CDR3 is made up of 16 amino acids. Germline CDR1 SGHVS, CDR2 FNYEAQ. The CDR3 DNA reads TGTGCCAGCAGCACACTAGCGGGAGGGAGGACAGATACGCAGTATTTT. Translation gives CASSTLAGGRTDTQYF.

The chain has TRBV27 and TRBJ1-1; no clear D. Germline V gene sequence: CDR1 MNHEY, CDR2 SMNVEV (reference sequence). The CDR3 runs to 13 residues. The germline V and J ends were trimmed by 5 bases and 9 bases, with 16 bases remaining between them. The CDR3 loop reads CASSPSGNMKAFF. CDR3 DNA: TGTGCCAGCAGTCCCTCCGGGAATATGAAAGCTTTCTTT.

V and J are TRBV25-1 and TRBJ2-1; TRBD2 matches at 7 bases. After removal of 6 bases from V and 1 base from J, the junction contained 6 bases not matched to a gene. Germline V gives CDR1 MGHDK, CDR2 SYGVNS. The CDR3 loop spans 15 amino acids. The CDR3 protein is CASRGSGISYNEQFF. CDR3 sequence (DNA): TGTGCCAGCAGGGGGAGCGGGATATCCTACAATGAGCAGTTCTTC.

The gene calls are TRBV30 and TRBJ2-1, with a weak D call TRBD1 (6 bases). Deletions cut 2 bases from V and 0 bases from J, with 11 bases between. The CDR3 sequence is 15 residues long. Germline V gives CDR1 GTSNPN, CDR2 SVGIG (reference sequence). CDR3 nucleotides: TGTGCCTGGAGTCTAGGGGGTAGCTCCTACAATGAGCAGTTCTTC. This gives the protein CAWSLGGSSYNEQFF.

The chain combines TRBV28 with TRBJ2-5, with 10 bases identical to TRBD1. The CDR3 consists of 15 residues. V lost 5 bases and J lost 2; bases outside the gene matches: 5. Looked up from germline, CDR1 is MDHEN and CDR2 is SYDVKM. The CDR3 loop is CASSVGTGVQETQYF. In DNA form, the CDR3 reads TGTGCCAGCAGTGTAGGGACAGGGGTACAAGAGACCCAGTACTTC.

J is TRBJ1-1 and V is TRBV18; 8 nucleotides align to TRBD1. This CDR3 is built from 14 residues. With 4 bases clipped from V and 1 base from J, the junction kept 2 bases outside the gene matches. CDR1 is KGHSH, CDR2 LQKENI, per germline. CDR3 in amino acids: CASSRQGKNTEAFF. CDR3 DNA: TGTGCCAGCTCACGACAGGGGAAGAACACTGAAGCTTTCTTT. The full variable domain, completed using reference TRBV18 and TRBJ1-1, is NAGVMQNPRHLVRRRGQEARLRCSPMKGHSHVYWYRQLPEEGLKFMVYLQKENIIDESGMPKERFSAEFPKEGPSILRIQQVVRGDSAAYFCASSRQGKNTEAFFGQGTRLTVV.

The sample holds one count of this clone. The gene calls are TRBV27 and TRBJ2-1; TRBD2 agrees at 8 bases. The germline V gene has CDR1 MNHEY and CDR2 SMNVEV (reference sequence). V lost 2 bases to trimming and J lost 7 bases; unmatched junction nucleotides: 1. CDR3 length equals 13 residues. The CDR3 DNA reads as TGTGCCAGCAGTTTACCTAGCGGGAATGAGCAGTTCTTC. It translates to CASSLPSGNEQFF.

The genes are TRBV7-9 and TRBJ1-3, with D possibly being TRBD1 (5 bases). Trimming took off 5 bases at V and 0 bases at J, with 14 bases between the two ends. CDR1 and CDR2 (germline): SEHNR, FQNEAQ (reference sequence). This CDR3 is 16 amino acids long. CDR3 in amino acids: CASSPVGGISGNTIYF. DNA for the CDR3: TGTGCCAGCAGCCCAGTGGGGGGTATCTCTGGAAACACCATATATTTT.

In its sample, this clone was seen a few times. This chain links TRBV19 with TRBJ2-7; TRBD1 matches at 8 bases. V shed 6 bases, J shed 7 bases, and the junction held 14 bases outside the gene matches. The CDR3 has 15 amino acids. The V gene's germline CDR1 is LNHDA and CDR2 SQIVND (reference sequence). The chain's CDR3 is CASSNPGQASWEQYF. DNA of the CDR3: TGTGCCAGTAGCAACCCGGGACAGGCCTCCTGGGAGCAGTACTTC.

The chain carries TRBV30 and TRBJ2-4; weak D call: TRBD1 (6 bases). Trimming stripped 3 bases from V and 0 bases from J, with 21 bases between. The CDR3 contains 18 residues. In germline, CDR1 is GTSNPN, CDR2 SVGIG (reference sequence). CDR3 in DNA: TGTGCCTGGAGCATTATTGTACCGGGACATCTAGCCAAAAACATTCAGTACTTC. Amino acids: CAWSIIVPGHLAKNIQYF.